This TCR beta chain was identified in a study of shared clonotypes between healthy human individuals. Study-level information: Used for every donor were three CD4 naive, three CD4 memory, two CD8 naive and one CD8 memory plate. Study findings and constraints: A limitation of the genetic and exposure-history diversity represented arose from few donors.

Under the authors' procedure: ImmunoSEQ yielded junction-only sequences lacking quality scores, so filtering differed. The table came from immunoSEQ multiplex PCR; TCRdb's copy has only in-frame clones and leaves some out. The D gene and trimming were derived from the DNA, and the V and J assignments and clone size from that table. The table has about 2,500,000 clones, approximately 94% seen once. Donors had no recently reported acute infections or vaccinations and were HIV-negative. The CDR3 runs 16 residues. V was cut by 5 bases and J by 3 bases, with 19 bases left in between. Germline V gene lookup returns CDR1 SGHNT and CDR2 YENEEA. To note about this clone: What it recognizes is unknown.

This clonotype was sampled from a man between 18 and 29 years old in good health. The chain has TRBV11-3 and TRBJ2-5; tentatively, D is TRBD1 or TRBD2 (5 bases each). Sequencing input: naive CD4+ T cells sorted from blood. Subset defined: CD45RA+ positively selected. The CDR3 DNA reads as TGTGCCAGCAGCCCCTGGGACCTCCCTAAGGAAGAGACCCAGTACTTC. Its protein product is CASSPWDLPKEETQYF.